These T cell receptor beta chains were read from a single sample in a study of T cell changes during pregnancy in multiple sclerosis. Profiled with immunoSEQ multiplex PCR; TCRdb holds only in-frame clones, not every one. Of about 11,000 clones in the sample, roughly 94% were seen once. The starting material was CD4+ T cells from peripheral blood mononuclear cells, obtained before pregnancy. The receptors originated from a female donor with multiple sclerosis, enrolled in a pregnancy study. Each CDR3 is given without its conserved first and last residue.

v_gene,CDR3aa
TRBV18,ASSPREATEAF
TRBV11-3,ASSTGSKNIQY
TRBV10-3,AISGTGLGDEKLF
TRBV7-3,ASGTGGHGYT
TRBV30,AWRSERSGGYT
TRBV5-6,ASSSGAAWNNSPLH
TRBV7-9,ASSRTGQETQY
TRBV5-6,ASSLAWDRENNEQF
TRBV18,ASLGQSTEAF
TRBV5-6,ASSLGVGVTNEKLF
TRBV5-1,ASSLSQGQGYT
TRBV5-1,ASSPGGAPDTQY
TRBV28,ASRVVSQPQH